This T cell receptor (beta chain) was found in a study of T cell repertoires in cytomegalovirus infection. Study details: Both CMV infection and a matching HLA type were indicated by public TCR beta signatures. Study-wide findings and caveats: Cumulative frequency (of public TCR beta family members) identified carriers of CMV plus the relevant HLA. HLA-C-restricted CMV clonotypes gave the most frequent clonotype in two of eight donors.

Germline assignment: CDR1 KGHSH and CDR2 LQKENI. Losses at the gene ends were 3 bases for V and 7 bases for J; bases not matched to a gene: 4. The CDR3 sequence is 15 residues long. TCRdb called the reads again in MiXCR, with one record for every CDR3 protein. The sample has 150,000 to 200,000 distinct CDR3 sequences, about 30% seen once. About this clonotype: Its antigen is currently unknown.

Sequenced: PBMCs. This chain links TRBV18 with TRBJ1-5; TRBD1 agrees at 12 bases. This sequence originates from a human donor in good health (CMV status not recorded). Some clones in this sample may be carry-over from other donors' samples. CDR3 sequence reads: CASSPGQGAGQPQHF. The CDR3 nucleotides are TGTGCCAGCTCACCGGGACAGGGGGCTGGACAGCCCCAGCATTTT.